This T cell receptor beta chain was sequenced for a study of T cells in Graves' hyperthyroidism and ophthalmopathy. The CDR3 sequence is 12 residues long. Trimming shortened V by 7 bases and J by 0 bases, and 3 bases separated the two germline ends. Germline values: CDR1 KGHSH, CDR2 LQKENI. Researchers amplified the TCR beta CDR3 regions from RNA transcripts. TCR CDR3 underwent first-round RT-PCR with the HTBI primer set. Each CDR3 protein gets one entry after TCRdb re-called the multiplex PCR reads with MiXCR. This sample has approximately 740,000 distinct CDR3 sequences, with around 13% found just once. Worth noting for this clonotype: The conserved phenylalanine or tryptophan normally closing the CDR3 is absent here, so this likely arose from a read error.

Specimen: blood. This TCR was recovered from a woman under 30 with Graves' hyperthyroidism. The rearrangement uses TRBV18 and TRBJ2-2, with D uncertain. CDR3 loop: CASCTNTGELFL. CDR3 DNA: TGTGCCAGCTGTACGAACACCGGGGAGCTGTTTCTT.